The clone carrying this TCR beta chain was observed a handful of times. The CDR3 has 13 residues. Germline assignment: CDR1 SEHNR and CDR2 FQNEAQ (reference sequence). V was clipped by 1 base and J by 6 bases, with 9 bases between them. This sample was taken from a study of T-cell memory formation after mild COVID-19. For the study at large: Largely donor-specific TCR clusters were found.

5'RACE with constant-segment primers built TCRalpha and TCRbeta cDNA libraries with UMIs. Each CDR3 protein is one row after TCRdb ran MiXCR on the 5' RACE reads. The sample shows around 300,000 distinct CDR3 sequences, 13% of them seen only once. This receptor was taken from a man aged 18 to 30 who had mild COVID-19 (a few samples of this study predate the infection). Cell type and time point are not known. Sequenced: PBMCs or a T cell subset sorted from them (not recorded which). The V call is TRBV7-9, the J call TRBJ1-1, with unresolved D. CDR3 loop: CASSLGHRSEAFF. As DNA, the CDR3 is TGTGCCAGCAGCTTAGGCCACCGATCTGAAGCTTTCTTT. Looking up the rest from reference TRBV7-9 and TRBJ1-1 gives the full variable domain: DTGVSQNPRHKITKRGQNVTFRCDPISEHNRLYWYRQTLGQGPEFLTYFQNEAQLEKSRLLSDRFSAERPKGSFSTLEIQRTEQGDSAMYLCASSLGHRSEAFFGQGTRLTVV.